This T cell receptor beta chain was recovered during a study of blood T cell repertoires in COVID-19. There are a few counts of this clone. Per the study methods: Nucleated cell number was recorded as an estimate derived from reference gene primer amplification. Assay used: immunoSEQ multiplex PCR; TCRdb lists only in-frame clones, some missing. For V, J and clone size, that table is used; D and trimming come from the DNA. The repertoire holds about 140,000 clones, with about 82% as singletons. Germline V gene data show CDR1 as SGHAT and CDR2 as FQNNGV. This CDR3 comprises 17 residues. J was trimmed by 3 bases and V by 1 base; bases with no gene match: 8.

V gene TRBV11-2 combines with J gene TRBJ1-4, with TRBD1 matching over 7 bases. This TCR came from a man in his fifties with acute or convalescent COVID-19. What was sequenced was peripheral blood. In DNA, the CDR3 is TGTGCCAGCAGCTTAGGAGGTACAGGGGTAGCTAATGAAAAACTGTTTTTT. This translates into CASSLGGTGVANEKLFF. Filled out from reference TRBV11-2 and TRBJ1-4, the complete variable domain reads EAGVAQSPRYKIIEKRQSVAFWCNPISGHATLYWYQQILGQGPKLLIQFQNNGVVDDSQLPKDRFSAERLKGVDSTLKIQPAKLEDSAVYLCASSLGGTGVANEKLFFGSGTQLSVL.